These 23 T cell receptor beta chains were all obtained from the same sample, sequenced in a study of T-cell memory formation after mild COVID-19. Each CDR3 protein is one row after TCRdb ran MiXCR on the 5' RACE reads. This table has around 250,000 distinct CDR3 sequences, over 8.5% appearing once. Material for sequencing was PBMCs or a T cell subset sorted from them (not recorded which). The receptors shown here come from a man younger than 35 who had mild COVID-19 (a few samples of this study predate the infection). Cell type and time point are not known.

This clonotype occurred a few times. The CDR3 spells CASSGEAGHLYEQYF. The CDR3 bases are TGTGCCAGCAGTGGTGAAGCGGGGCACCTTTACGAGCAGTACTTC. The chain links TRBV6-5 to TRBJ2-7; 7 bases match TRBD2. V shed 5 bases, J shed 4 bases, and the junction held 11 bases outside the gene matches. Germline CDR1 is MNHEY and CDR2 is SVGAGI. This CDR3 is built from 15 residues.

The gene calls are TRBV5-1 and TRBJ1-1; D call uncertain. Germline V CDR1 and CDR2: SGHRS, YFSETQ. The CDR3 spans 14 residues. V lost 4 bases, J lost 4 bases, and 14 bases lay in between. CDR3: CASSPLTPGTEAFF. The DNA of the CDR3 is TGCGCCAGCAGCCCATTGACACCCGGCACTGAAGCTTTCTTT.

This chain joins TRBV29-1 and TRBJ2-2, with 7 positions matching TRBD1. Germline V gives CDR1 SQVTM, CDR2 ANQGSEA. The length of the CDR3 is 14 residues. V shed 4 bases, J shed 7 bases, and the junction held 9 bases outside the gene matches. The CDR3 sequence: CSVGPRGYGGELFF. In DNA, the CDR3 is TGCAGCGTTGGGCCCAGGGGGTACGGCGGGGAGCTGTTTTTT.

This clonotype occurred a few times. The CDR3 region has the DNA TGTGCCAGCAGCTTAGATACCCAGGGGGGCACAATCGAGCAGTTCTTC. Its protein is CASSLDTQGGTIEQFF. The rearrangement links TRBV7-2 to TRBJ2-1, with D tentatively TRBD1 (7 bases). Germline V lookup: CDR1 SGHTA, CDR2 FQGNSA. V shed 1 base and J shed 10 bases, with 20 bases lying between them. The CDR3 is 16 amino acids.

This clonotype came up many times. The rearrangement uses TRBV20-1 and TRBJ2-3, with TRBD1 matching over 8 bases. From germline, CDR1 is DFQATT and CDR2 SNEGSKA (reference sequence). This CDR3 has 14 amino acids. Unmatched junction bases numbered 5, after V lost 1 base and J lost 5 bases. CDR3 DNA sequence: TGCAGTGCTAGAGGACAGGGGAGGAAAGATACGCAGTATTTT. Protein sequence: CSARGQGRKDTQYF.

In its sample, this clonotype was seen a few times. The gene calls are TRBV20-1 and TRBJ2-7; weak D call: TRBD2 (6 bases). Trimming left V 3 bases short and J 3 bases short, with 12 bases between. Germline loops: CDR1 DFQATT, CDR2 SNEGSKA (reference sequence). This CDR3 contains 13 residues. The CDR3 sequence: CSASLTGLYEQYF. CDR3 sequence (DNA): TGCAGTGCTAGTCTCACGGGACTCTACGAGCAGTACTTC.

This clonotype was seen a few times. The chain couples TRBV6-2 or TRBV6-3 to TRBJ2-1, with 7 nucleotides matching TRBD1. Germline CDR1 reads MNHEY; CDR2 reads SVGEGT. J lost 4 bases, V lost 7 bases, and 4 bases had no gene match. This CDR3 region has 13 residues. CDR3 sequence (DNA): TGTGCCAGCACCGGGACAGAGTACAATGAGCAGTTCTTC. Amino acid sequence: CASTGTEYNEQFF.

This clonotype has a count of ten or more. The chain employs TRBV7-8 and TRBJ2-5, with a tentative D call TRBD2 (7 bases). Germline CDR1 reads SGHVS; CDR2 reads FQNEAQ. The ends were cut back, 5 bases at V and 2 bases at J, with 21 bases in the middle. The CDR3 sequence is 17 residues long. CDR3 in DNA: TGTGCCAGCAGCCCCGCCCGGCGGGGGCAGAAACAAGAGACCCAGTACTTC. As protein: CASSPARRGQKQETQYF.

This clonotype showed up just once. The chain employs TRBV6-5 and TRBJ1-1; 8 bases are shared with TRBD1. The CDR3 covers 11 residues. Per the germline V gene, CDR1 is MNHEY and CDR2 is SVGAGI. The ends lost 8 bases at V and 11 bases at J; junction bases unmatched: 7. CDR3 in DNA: TGTGCCAGCGGAGTGCAGGGGGCTGCTTTCTTT. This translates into CASGVQGAAFF.

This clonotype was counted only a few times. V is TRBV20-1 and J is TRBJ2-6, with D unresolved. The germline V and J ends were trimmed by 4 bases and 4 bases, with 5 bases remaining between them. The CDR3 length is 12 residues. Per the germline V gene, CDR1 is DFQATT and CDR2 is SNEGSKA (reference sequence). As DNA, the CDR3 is TGCAGTGCTAAGAAGGGGGCCAACGTCCTGACTTTC. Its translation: CSAKKGANVLTF.

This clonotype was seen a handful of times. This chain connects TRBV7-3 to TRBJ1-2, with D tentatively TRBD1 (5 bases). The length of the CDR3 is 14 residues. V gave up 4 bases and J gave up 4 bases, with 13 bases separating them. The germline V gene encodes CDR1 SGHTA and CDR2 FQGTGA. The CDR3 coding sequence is TGTGCCAGCAGCTCCGCTCCGGGGGGCTATGGCTACACCTTC. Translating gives CASSSAPGGYGYTF.

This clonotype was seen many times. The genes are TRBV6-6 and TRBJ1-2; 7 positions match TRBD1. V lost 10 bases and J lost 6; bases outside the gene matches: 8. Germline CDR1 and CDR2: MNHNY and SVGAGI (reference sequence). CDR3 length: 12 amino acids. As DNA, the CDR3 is TGTGCCATCTCCGTAGGGGGCGATGGCTACACCTTC. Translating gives CAISVGGDGYTF.

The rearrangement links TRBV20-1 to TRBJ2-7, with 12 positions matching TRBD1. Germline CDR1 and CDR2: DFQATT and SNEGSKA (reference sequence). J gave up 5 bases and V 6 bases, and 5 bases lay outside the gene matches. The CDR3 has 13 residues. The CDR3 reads CSAPGTGGDEQYF. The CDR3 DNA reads TGCAGTGCGCCCGGGACAGGGGGCGACGAGCAGTACTTC.

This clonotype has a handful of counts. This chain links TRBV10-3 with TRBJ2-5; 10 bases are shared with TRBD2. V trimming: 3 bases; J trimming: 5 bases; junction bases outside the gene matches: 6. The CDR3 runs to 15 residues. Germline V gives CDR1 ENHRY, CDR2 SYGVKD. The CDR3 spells CAISDASGGGETQYF. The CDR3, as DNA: TGTGCCATCAGTGACGCTAGCGGGGGCGGGGAGACCCAGTACTTC.

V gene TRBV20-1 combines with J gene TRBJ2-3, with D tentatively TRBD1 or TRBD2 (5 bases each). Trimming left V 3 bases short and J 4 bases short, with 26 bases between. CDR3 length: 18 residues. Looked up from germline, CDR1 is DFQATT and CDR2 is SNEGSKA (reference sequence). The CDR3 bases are TGCAGTGCTAGGGGGGTCGAGGTCCAGCGACCTAGTCCAGATACGCAGTATTTT. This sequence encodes CSARGVEVQRPSPDTQYF.

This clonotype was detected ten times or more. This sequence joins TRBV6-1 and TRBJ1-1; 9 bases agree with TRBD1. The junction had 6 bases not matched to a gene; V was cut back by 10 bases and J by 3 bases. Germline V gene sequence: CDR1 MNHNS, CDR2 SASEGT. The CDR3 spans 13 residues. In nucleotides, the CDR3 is TGTGCCACCCGGACAGGGGTGTACACTGAAGCTTTCTTT. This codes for CATRTGVYTEAFF.

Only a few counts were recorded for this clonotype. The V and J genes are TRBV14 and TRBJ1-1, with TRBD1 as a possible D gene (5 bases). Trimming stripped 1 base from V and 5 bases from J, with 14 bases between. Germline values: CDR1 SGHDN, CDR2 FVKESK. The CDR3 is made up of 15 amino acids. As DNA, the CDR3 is TGTGCCAGCAGCCAAGGGGACGGGTGGGTAACTGAAGCTTTCTTT. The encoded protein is CASSQGDGWVTEAFF.

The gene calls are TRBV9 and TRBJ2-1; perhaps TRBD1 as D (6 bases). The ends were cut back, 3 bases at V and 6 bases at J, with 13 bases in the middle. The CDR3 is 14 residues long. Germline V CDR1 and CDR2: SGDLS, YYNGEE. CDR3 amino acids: CASSGGTGFNEQFF. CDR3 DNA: TGTGCCAGCAGCGGGGGAACAGGGTTCAATGAGCAGTTCTTC.

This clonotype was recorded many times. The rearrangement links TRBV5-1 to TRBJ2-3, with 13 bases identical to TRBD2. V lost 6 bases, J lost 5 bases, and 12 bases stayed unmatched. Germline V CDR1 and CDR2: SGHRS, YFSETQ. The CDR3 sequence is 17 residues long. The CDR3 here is CASTETSGGMYGDTQYF. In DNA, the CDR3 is TGCGCCAGCACCGAGACTAGCGGGGGGATGTACGGAGATACGCAGTATTTT.

CDR3 nucleotide sequence: TGTGCCAGCAGCGTAGTGACAGGGGGTGGCTACACCTTC. This sequence encodes CASSVVTGGGYTF. V usage is TRBV9 and J usage is TRBJ1-2; 9 nucleotides align to TRBD1. This CDR3 has 13 amino acids. V shed 0 bases, J shed 7 bases, and the junction held 1 base outside the gene matches. The germline V gene has CDR1 SGDLS and CDR2 YYNGEE.

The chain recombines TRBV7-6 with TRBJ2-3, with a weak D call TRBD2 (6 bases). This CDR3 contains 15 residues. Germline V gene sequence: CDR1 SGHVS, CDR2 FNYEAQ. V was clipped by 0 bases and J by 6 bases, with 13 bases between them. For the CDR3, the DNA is TGTGCCAGCAGCTTAGCCGTGGCAGGGAGGGATACGCAGTATTTT. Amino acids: CASSLAVAGRDTQYF.

CDR3 coding DNA: TGTGCCAGCAGCGTCACCGGGCGGTGGGACACTGAAGCTTTCTTT. Its protein product is CASSVTGRWDTEAFF. The chain uses TRBV7-2 and TRBJ1-1; D remains unclear. Trimming took 5 bases from V and 3 from J, leaving 16 bases between them. The germline V gene encodes CDR1 SGHTA and CDR2 FQGNSA. The CDR3 is 15 amino acids.

For the CDR3, the DNA is TGCAGTGCTAGCACAGGGTTTCTGGGTACCTACACCTTC. This gives the protein CSASTGFLGTYTF. This chain connects TRBV20-1 to TRBJ1-2; tentative D call: TRBD1 (6 bases). Trimming left V 3 bases short and J 10 bases short, with 18 bases between. Germline values: CDR1 DFQATT, CDR2 SNEGSKA (reference sequence). This CDR3 spans 13 amino acids.